This TCR beta chain was identified during a study of blood T cell repertoires in COVID-19. Study as a whole: Samples came from the United States, Italy and Spain, spanning acute and convalescent COVID-19.

Sequenced by immunoSEQ multiplex PCR; TCRdb stores in-frame clones only, minus some. Here the sample spans 150,000 to 200,000 clones, approximately 88% being singletons. Participants came from fewer than 25 US areas, aged roughly 18 to 89 years. Clinical history as reported by participants underpinned cohort assignment. This clonotype originated in a woman between 55 and 75 years old who had recovered from COVID-19. Material: PBMCs or T cells enriched from blood (not recorded which).

In nucleotides, the CDR3 is TGTGCCACACGGAGTGTAATCCGGGGGGGCCTTAGGTACAATGAGCAGTTCTTC. It codes for CATRSVIRGGLRYNEQFF. V is TRBV28 and J is TRBJ2-1, with 8 nucleotides matching TRBD2. CDR1 is MDHEN and CDR2 is SYDVKM in the germline V gene. V lost 10 bases to trimming and J lost 4 bases; unmatched junction nucleotides: 21. The CDR3 covers 18 residues.